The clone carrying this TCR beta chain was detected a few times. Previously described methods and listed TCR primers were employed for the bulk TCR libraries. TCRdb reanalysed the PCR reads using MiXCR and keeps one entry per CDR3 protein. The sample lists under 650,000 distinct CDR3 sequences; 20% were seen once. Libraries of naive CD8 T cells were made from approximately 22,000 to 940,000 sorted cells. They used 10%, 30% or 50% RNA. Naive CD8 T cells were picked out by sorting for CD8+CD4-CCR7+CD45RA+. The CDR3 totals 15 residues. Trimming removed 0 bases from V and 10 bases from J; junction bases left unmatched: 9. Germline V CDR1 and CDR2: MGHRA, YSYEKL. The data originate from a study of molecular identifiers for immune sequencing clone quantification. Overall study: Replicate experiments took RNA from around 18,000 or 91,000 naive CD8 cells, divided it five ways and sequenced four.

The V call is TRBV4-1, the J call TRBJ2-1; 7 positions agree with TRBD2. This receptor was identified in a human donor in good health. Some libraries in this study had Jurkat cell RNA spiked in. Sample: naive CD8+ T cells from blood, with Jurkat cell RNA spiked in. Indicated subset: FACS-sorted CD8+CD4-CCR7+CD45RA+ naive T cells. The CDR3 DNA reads TGCGCCAGCAGCCAAGATGGGGGACTACCGGGGGAGCAGTTCTTC. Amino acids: CASSQDGGLPGEQFF.